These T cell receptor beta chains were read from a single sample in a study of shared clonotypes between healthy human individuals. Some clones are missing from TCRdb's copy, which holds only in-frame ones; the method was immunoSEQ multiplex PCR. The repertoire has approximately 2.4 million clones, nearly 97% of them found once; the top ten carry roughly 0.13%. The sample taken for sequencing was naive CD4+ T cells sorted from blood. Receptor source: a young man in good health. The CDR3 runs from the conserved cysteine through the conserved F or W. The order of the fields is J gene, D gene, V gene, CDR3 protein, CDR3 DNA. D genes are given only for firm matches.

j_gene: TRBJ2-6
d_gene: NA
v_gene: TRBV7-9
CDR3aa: CASSPVSSGANVLTF
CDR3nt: TGTGCCAGCAGCCCCGTCAGCTCTGGGGCCAACGTCCTGACTTTC

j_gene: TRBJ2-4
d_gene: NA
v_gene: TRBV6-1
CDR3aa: CASTGGTAKNIQYF
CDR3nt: TGTGCCAGCACAGGCGGGACAGCCAAAAACATTCAGTACTTC

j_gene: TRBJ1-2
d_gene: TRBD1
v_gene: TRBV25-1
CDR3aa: CASSATGVGGYGYTF
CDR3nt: TGTGCCAGCAGTGCTACAGGGGTAGGTGGCTATGGCTACACCTTC

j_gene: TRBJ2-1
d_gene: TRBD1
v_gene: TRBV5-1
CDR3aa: CASSLLQGGGEQFF
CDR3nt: TGCGCCAGCAGCTTGTTACAGGGGGGCGGTGAGCAGTTCTTC

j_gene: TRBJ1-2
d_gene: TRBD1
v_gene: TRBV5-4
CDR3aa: CASSTTGGGYGYTF
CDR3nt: TGTGCCAGCAGCACGACAGGGGGCGGGTATGGCTACACCTTC

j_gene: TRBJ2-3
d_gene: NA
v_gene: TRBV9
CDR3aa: CASSAGIDTQYF
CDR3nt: TGTGCCAGCAGCGCAGGGATAGATACGCAGTATTTT

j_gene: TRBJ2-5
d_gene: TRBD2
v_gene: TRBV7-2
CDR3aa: CASSFSSLTSGRGETQYF
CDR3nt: TGTGCCAGCAGCTTTTCTAGTTTGACTAGCGGGAGAGGGGAGACCCAGTACTTC

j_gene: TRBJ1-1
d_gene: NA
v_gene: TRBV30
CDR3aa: CAWSMGVNTEAFF
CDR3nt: TGTGCCTGGAGTATGGGGGTGAACACTGAAGCTTTCTTT

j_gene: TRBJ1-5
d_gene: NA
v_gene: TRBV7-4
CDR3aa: CASSLDEGSNQPQHF
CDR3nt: TGTGCCAGCAGCTTAGACGAGGGGAGCAATCAGCCCCAGCATTTT

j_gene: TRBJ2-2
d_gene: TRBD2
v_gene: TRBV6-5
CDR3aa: CASSTRGGNTGELFF
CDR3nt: TGTGCCAGCAGCACGCGGGGGGGGAACACCGGGGAGCTGTTTTTT

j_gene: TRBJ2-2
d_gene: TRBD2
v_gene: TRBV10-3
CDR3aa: CAISELASGVSGELFF
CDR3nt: TGTGCCATCAGTGAGTTAGCTAGCGGGGTTTCCGGGGAGCTGTTTTTT